This T cell receptor (beta chain) is drawn from a study of OX40 agonist ivuxolimab in advanced cancers. Study at large: Across the patients, intravenous ivuxolimab was delivered every 2 weeks at 0.01 to 10 mg/kg.

Collection of blood occurred at baseline, at cycle 4 day 1, and at cycle 7 day 1. The method was immunoSEQ multiplex PCR; TCRdb's version includes in-frame clones alone and lacks a portion of them. This table holds more than 50,000 clones, 85% found once. Sequencing used CD4+ or CD8+ T cells sorted from blood, obtained in a trial of the OX40 agonist ivuxolimab. The clonotype comes from an adult with an advanced solid tumor such as melanoma, head and neck, liver or kidney cancer.

The CDR3 loop reads CASSPAIRAYEQYF. CDR3 DNA sequence: TGTGCCAGCAGCCCCGCGATCAGGGCCTACGAGCAGTACTTC. The rearrangement uses TRBV5-5 and TRBJ2-7; D is perhaps TRBD1 (5 bases). Trimming stripped 4 bases from V and 2 bases from J, with 13 bases between. The CDR3 contains 14 residues. Per germline, CDR1 SGHKS and CDR2 YYEKEE (reference sequence).